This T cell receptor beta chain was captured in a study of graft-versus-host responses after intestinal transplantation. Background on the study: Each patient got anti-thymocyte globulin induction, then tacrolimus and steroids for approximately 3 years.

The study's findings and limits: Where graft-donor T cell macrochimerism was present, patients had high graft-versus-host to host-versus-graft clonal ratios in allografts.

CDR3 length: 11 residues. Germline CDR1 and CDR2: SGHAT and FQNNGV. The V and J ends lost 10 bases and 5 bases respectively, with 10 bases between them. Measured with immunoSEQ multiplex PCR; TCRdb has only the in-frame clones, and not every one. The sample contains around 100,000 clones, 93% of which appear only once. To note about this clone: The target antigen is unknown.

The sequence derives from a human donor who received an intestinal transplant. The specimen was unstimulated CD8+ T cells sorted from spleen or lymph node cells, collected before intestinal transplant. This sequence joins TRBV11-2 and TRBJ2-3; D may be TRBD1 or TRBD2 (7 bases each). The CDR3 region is CATGGGDTQYF. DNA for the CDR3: TGTGCCACAGGGGGGGGAGATACGCAGTATTTT.